The clone carrying this T cell receptor beta chain occurred many times. Antigen unknown. Using RNA transcripts as the source, TCR beta CDR3 regions were amplified. HTBI primers were used for first-round RT-PCR of the TCR CDR3. MiXCR was run by TCRdb on the multiplex PCR reads, yielding one entry per CDR3 protein. The sample contains under 400,000 distinct CDR3 sequences, 15% to 20% of which appear only once. The data are from a study of T cells in Graves' hyperthyroidism and ophthalmopathy. The CDR3 length is 20 residues. CDR1 KGHSH and CDR2 LQKENI come from the germline V gene. Trimming took 0 bases from V and 2 from J; bases not matched to a gene: 13. Stable Graves' hyperthyroidism meant no ophthalmopathy progression within 18 months. Participants, patients aged 18 to 65, had newly diagnosed hyperthyroidism with a duration under 2 months. Patients were excluded because of uncontrolled infection, other autoimmune disease, pregnancy or lactation.

The study's findings and limits: Most thyroid clonotypes expanded above 0.001 appeared in blood too.

The chain links TRBV18 to TRBJ2-5; 12 nucleotides align to TRBD1. The receptor was derived from a woman in her fifties or sixties with Graves' hyperthyroidism. Sequencing was done on a sample of blood. CDR3 amino acids: CASSPPFGGTGGDPQETQYF. DNA for the CDR3: TGTGCCAGCTCACCACCGTTTGGAGGGACAGGGGGCGACCCTCAAGAGACCCAGTACTTC. Variable domain in full (rest from reference TRBV18 and TRBJ2-5): NAGVMQNPRHLVRRRGQEARLRCSPMKGHSHVYWYRQLPEEGLKFMVYLQKENIIDESGMPKERFSAEFPKEGPSILRIQQVVRGDSAAYFCASSPPFGGTGGDPQETQYFGPGTRLLVL.